The rows below give T cell receptor beta chains drawn from one sample of a study of blood T cell repertoires in COVID-19. Only in-frame clones appear in the TCRdb table, and some are missing; sequencing was by immunoSEQ multiplex PCR. The top ten hold 3.5% to 4% of the sample, which has hundreds of thousands of clones, more than 75% seen once. The sample consisted of peripheral blood. Receptors were obtained from a woman in her 50s with active or convalescent COVID-19. Both conserved end residues are part of each CDR3. A D gene is named only where the DNA matches it firmly. Where a row states a size, it is once, few, many or the class of an expanded clone; other rows omit it.

V	D	J	size	DNA	CDR3
TRBV27	NA	TRBJ2-7	once	TGTGCCAGCAGTTTAACCGGGATTACACCCTACGAGCAGTACTTC	CASSLTGITPYEQYF
TRBV11-2	TRBD1	TRBJ1-5	NA	TGTGCCAGCAGCCTGGACAGGAATCACAATCAGCCCCAGCATTTT	CASSLDRNHNQPQHF
TRBV15	TRBD1	TRBJ1-5	NA	TGTGCCACCACCCAGGGGGGGACAGGGGTAAATCAGCCCCAGCATTTT	CATTQGGTGVNQPQHF
TRBV9	TRBD1	TRBJ2-1	NA	TGTGCCAGCAGCGTAGGTAGGGGGCTGGCCAATGAGCAGTTCTTC	CASSVGRGLANEQFF
TRBV5-1	NA	TRBJ2-2	NA	TGCGCCAGCTCGCAGGGGAGCGTTACCGGGGAGCTGTTTTTT	CASSQGSVTGELFF
TRBV11-3	TRBD1	TRBJ2-5	NA	TGTGCCAGCAGCTTAGAGGAAAAGGGGGCAGGCCCCCAAGAGACCCAGTACTTC	CASSLEEKGAGPQETQYF
TRBV19	NA	TRBJ1-6	NA	TGTGCCAGTAATATCGGAAGGGGTGCCTATAATTCACCCCTCCACTTT	CASNIGRGAYNSPLHF
TRBV3-1/TRBV3-2	TRBD1	TRBJ1-3	NA	TGTGCCAGCAGCCCAGACAGGGGAGCCGGAAACACCATATATTTT	CASSPDRGAGNTIYF
TRBV12-3/TRBV12-4	NA	TRBJ1-1	NA	TGTGCCAGCAGTTTAAACAGCATCTGGGCTTTCTTT	CASSLNSIWAFF
TRBV30	NA	TRBJ1-2	once	TGTGCCTGGAGAGTAGGTGCGGCCGTTAATGGCTACACCTTC	CAWRVGAAVNGYTF
TRBV19	NA	TRBJ2-7	many	TGTGCCAGTAGTAGAGGGCCTGCCTACGAGCAGTACTTC	CASSRGPAYEQYF
TRBV2	TRBD1	TRBJ2-1	NA	TGTGCCAGCAGCGCGCTAGGACAGGACTACAATGAGCAGTTCTTC	CASSALGQDYNEQFF
TRBV6-2/TRBV6-3	NA	TRBJ1-1	NA	TGTGCCAGCAGTTACACGGCAGGGCTGGAAGAAGCTTTCTTT	CASSYTAGLEEAFF
TRBV7-6	NA	TRBJ2-7	NA	TGTGCCAGCAGCTTAGAAGCGGATAGCTCCTACGAGCAGTACTTC	CASSLEADSSYEQYF
TRBV6-2/TRBV6-3	NA	TRBJ1-3	NA	TGTGCCAGCAGTTACTCGCCCGGCTCTGGAAACACCATATATTTT	CASSYSPGSGNTIYF
TRBV4-2	TRBD2	TRBJ2-2	NA	TGTGCCAGCAGCCAAGGGCTAGCGGGGTTCGGGGAGCTGTTTTTT	CASSQGLAGFGELFF
TRBV3-1/TRBV3-2	TRBD2	TRBJ2-5	NA	TGTGCCAGCAGCCAGACGAGGACTAGCGGGGGTTGGGAAGAGACCCAGTACTTC	CASSQTRTSGGWEETQYF
TRBV24-1	TRBD2	TRBJ2-3	NA	TGTGCCACCAGCGGGGGGAGCACAGATACGCAGTATTTT	CATSGGSTDTQYF
TRBV19	NA	TRBJ1-5	NA	TGTGCCAGTAGTTTCGGACAGTACTATAGCAATCAGCCCCAGCATTTT	CASSFGQYYSNQPQHF
TRBV18	NA	TRBJ1-1	NA	TGTGCCAGCTCACCCAACGGAGGGATGAACACTGAAGCTTTCTTT	CASSPNGGMNTEAFF
TRBV7-2	TRBD1	TRBJ1-5	once	TGTGCCAGCAGCTCGGGACAGGGTTTCAATCAGCCCCAGCATTTT	CASSSGQGFNQPQHF
TRBV12-3/TRBV12-4	TRBD2	TRBJ2-5	NA	TGTGCCAGCAGTGGACTAGTGGAGACCCAGTACTTC	CASSGLVETQYF
TRBV7-2	TRBD2	TRBJ2-1	once	TGTGCCAGCAGCTTCAAACTAGCGGTCAATGAGCAGTTCTTC	CASSFKLAVNEQFF
TRBV10-3	TRBD1	TRBJ1-4	NA	TGTGCCATCGGGGACTCGGACAGGGTTAATGAAAAACTGTTTTTT	CAIGDSDRVNEKLFF
TRBV28	TRBD1	TRBJ2-3	NA	TGTGCCAGCAGTGGGGGTGGGACAGGAAGCACAGATACGCAGTATTTT	CASSGGGTGSTDTQYF
TRBV29-1	TRBD1	TRBJ1-1	few	TGCAGCGTTCAGGGGGGGACAGGGACCACTGAAGCTTTCTTT	CSVQGGTGTTEAFF
TRBV6-5	NA	TRBJ1-1	once	TGTGCCAGCAGTTACTCGGGGGGGCTTCTGACTGAAGCTTTCTTT	CASSYSGGLLTEAFF
TRBV2	TRBD1	TRBJ1-5	NA	TGTGCCAGCACTCAACGCAGGACAGGGGACGGTCAGCCCCAGCATTTT	CASTQRRTGDGQPQHF
TRBV7-9	TRBD1	TRBJ1-2	NA	TGTGCCAGCAGCCCAGGACAGGGGGCCGGCTCGGATGGCTACACCTTC	CASSPGQGAGSDGYTF
TRBV14	NA	TRBJ1-3	NA	TGTGCCAGCAGCCAAGATAGGATTTCAGTCCTCAGGCGAAACACCATATATTTT	CASSQDRISVLRRNTIYF
TRBV30	NA	TRBJ2-1	NA	TGTGCCTGGACAGGGGCTAACTACAATGAGCAGTTCTTC	CAWTGANYNEQFF
TRBV14	TRBD2	TRBJ2-1	NA	TGTGCCAGCAGCTGGGGACTAGCGGATCTGAATGAGCAGTTCTTC	CASSWGLADLNEQFF
TRBV12-5	NA	TRBJ2-3	NA	TGTGCTAGTGGTTTGGCCTCGGCGGGACCGACGCAGTATTTT	CASGLASAGPTQYF
TRBV23-1	NA	TRBJ2-7	NA	TGCGCCAGCTCAACGGAGGGCTCTTCCCTTGAACCTTACGAGCAGTACTTC	CASSTEGSSLEPYEQYF
TRBV13	NA	TRBJ1-2	NA	TGTGCCAGCACCGGCAGACTAACCGGCCCGCATGGCTACACCTTC	CASTGRLTGPHGYTF
TRBV5-5	TRBD1	TRBJ1-6	NA	TGTGCCAGCAGCCAGGGACAGGGATATTCACCCCTCCACTTT	CASSQGQGYSPLHF
TRBV9	NA	TRBJ1-5	NA	TGTGCCAGCAGCGTAGAGGGAGGTCAGCCCCAGCATTTT	CASSVEGGQPQHF
TRBV11-2	NA	TRBJ1-3	NA	TGTGCCAGCAGCTTAGAGGAGGGGAGACAGTCTGGAAACACCATATATTTT	CASSLEEGRQSGNTIYF
TRBV19	TRBD2	TRBJ2-1	once	TGTGCCAGTCCAAATTCGGCGACTAGCGGGGTATACAATGAGCAGTTCTTC	CASPNSATSGVYNEQFF
TRBV10-1	TRBD2	TRBJ2-7	NA	TGCGCCAGCAGTATAGCGGGAGGCCTACCCTACGAGCAGTACTTC	CASSIAGGLPYEQYF
TRBV11-2	NA	TRBJ2-2	NA	TGTGCCAGCAGCTGGACTGCCGCGAACACCGGGGAGCTGTTTTTT	CASSWTAANTGELFF
TRBV30	TRBD2	TRBJ2-1	NA	TGTGCCTGGAGTCTAATGGGACTAGGCTGGAATGAGCAGTTCTTC	CAWSLMGLGWNEQFF
TRBV7-3	TRBD1	TRBJ1-2	NA	TGTGCCAGCAGCCTCGGGACAGGGATTGGCTACACCTTC	CASSLGTGIGYTF
TRBV7-7	NA	TRBJ2-5	few	TGTGCTAGCAGCCCTGGCAGGGGCGGGGGTAGCCAAGAGACCCAGTACTTC	CASSPGRGGGSQETQYF
TRBV28	NA	TRBJ1-2	NA	TGTGCCAGCAGTTCCCCGACAAGTTCTTACTATGGCTACACCTTC	CASSSPTSSYYGYTF
TRBV29-1	TRBD1	TRBJ1-2	NA	TGCAGCGTTCGAACGATGGACAGGAATAATGGCTACACCTTC	CSVRTMDRNNGYTF
TRBV21-1	NA	TRBJ2-1	NA	TGTGCCAGCAGCACGGACACGAGGATCGATGAGCAGTTCTTC	CASSTDTRIDEQFF
TRBV7-2	NA	TRBJ1-3	NA	TGTGCCAGCAGCCTCGGGTCGTACTCTGGAAACACCATATATTTT	CASSLGSYSGNTIYF
TRBV2	TRBD1	TRBJ2-7	once	TGTGCCAGCAGTGACCTACAGGGGTGGTACGAGCAGTACTTC	CASSDLQGWYEQYF
TRBV2	NA	TRBJ2-5	NA	TGTGCCAGCAGCTACGAAGAGACCCAGTACTTC	CASSYEETQYF
TRBV28	NA	TRBJ1-2	NA	TGTGCCAGCGAGCTCCGGGATAACTATGGCTACACCTTC	CASELRDNYGYTF
TRBV18	NA	TRBJ2-1	NA	TGTGCCAGCTCGGACAGCTCGAATGAGCAGTTCTTC	CASSDSSNEQFF
TRBV19	TRBD2	TRBJ2-1	once	TGTGCCAGTAGTATCGAGTCGGGACTAGCGGGAGTTAGGCGGTACAATGAGCAGTTCTTC	CASSIESGLAGVRRYNEQFF
TRBV5-4	TRBD1	TRBJ1-2	NA	TGTGCCAGCAGCTTGGACAGGGGTCTTCACTATGGCTACACCTTC	CASSLDRGLHYGYTF
TRBV30	TRBD1	TRBJ1-3	NA	TGTGCCTGGAGTGGACAGGGTTTAGGAAACACCATATATTTT	CAWSGQGLGNTIYF
TRBV2	NA	TRBJ1-1	NA	TGTGCCAGCAGTCGGGACTATGAAGCTTTCTTT	CASSRDYEAFF
TRBV6-1	NA	TRBJ2-3	NA	TGTGCCAGCAGTGAATTGGGGGGAGTCCGCACAGATACGCAGTATTTT	CASSELGGVRTDTQYF
TRBV27	TRBD1	TRBJ1-6	NA	TGTGCCAGCAGTTCGACAGGGGCTATAAACAATTCACCCCTCCACTTT	CASSSTGAINNSPLHF
TRBV28	TRBD2	TRBJ2-1	NA	TGTGCCAGCAGTTTATCCGGGAGGGCCAACAATGAGCAGTTCTTC	CASSLSGRANNEQFF